The 15 T cell receptor beta chains reported below all come from one sample, sequenced in a study of shared clonotypes between healthy human individuals (dated by TCRdb to the early 2020s). The library was generated by the immunoSEQ multiplex PCR assay. TCRdb provides this immuneACCESS table in a form limited to in-frame rearrangements. Some clones are lacking; in checked studies, under half of them reflect an unresolved V gene, and why the rest are absent is not known. The sample table shows about 1 million clones, and roughly 75% are seen once. In total, the top ten clones hold about 1.5% of the sample. The specimen was memory CD4+ T cells sorted from blood. The cell subset or site label, read with the paper, signifies: CD45RA-negative fraction. These receptors all come from a man aged 18 to 29 in good health.

The genes are TRBV5-1 and TRBJ2-5; the D gene is possibly TRBD2 (6 bases). Germline-derived CDR1 and CDR2 are SGHRS and YFSETQ. CDR3 length equals 15 residues. The ends were cut back, 3 bases at V and 2 bases at J, with 14 bases in the middle. The CDR3 spells CASSWGTVTQETQYF. The CDR3 DNA sequence: TGCGCCAGCAGCTGGGGGACTGTTACTCAAGAGACCCAGTACTTC.

The rearrangement joins TRBV5-1 to TRBJ2-1, with TRBD2 matching 9 bases. Germline CDR1 is SGHRS and CDR2 is YFSETQ. With V trimmed by 0 bases and J by 5 bases, 3 bases remained unmatched. CDR3 size: 15 residues. The CDR3 nucleotides are TGCGCCAGCAGCTTGGATCTAGCGGGGAACAATGAGCAGTTCTTC. Amino acid sequence: CASSLDLAGNNEQFF. The variable domain in full, completed from reference TRBV5-1 and TRBJ2-1, reads KAGVTQTPRYLIKTRGQQVTLSCSPISGHRSVSWYQQTPGQGLQFLFEYFSETQRNKGNFPGRFSGRQFSNSRSEMNVSTLELGDSALYLCASSLDLAGNNEQFFGPGTRLTVL.

This clone has a single count. This chain links TRBV28 with TRBJ1-1, with a weak D call TRBD1 (5 bases). CDR1 and CDR2 from the germline V gene are MDHEN and SYDVKM. Trimming pared 3 bases from V and 1 base from J, leaving 12 bases between. The CDR3 has 15 amino acids. The chain's CDR3 is CASSFEGLGNTEAFF. In DNA form, the CDR3 reads TGTGCCAGCAGTTTTGAGGGGTTGGGGAACACTGAAGCTTTCTTT.

The chain employs TRBV28 and TRBJ2-7; maybe TRBD1 (5 bases). Germline assignment: CDR1 MDHEN and CDR2 SYDVKM. This CDR3 region has 13 residues. V lost 8 bases, J lost 6 bases, and 17 bases lay in between. CDR3 sequence reads: CASLPPGAGEQYF. CDR3 sequence (DNA): TGTGCCAGCCTCCCCCCTGGGGCAGGCGAGCAGTACTTC.

The rearrangement uses TRBV21-1 and TRBJ1-6; the D call in the table, TRBD1, was not verified against the DNA. TRBV21-1 is a recognized pseudogene. This CDR3 comprises 15 residues. In nucleotides, the CDR3 is TGTGCCAGCAGCAAATTGGGACAGGGGTATGAACCCCTCCACTTT. Translated: CASSKLGQGYEPLHF.

CDR3 region: CASSLWGGLSDKNIQYF. The CDR3 nucleotides read TGTGCCAGCAGCCTATGGGGAGGTCTCTCTGACAAAAACATTCAGTACTTC. The chain couples TRBV7-9 to TRBJ2-4, with a possible D match to TRBD2 (6 bases). Germline V lookup: CDR1 SEHNR, CDR2 FQNEAQ (reference sequence). V was clipped by 5 bases and J by 3 bases, with 20 bases between them. The CDR3 spans 17 residues. The full variable domain, in which reference TRBV7-9 and TRBJ2-4 provide the parts outside the CDR3, is DTGVSQNPRHKITKRGQNVTFRCDPISEHNRLYWYRQTLGQGPEFLTYFQNEAQLEKSRLLSDRFSAERPKGSFSTLEIQRTEQGDSAMYLCASSLWGGLSDKNIQYFGAGTRLSVL.

To note about this clone: One junction end disagrees with the germline gene, perhaps due to a read error. The chain employs TRBV10-3 and TRBJ1-1; D is unresolved. Germline CDR1 reads ENHRY; CDR2 reads SYGVKD. CDR3 length equals 13 residues. CDR3 region: CAISKSENTEAFF. The CDR3 region has the DNA TGTGCCATCAGTAAGTCAGAGAACACTGAAGCTTTCTTT.

The CDR3, as DNA: TGTGCTAGTGGTTTGGGGGCGGAGACCCCTCCCACCTTC. Amino acids: CASGLGAETPPTF. The chain carries TRBV12-5 and TRBJ1-2; D ambiguous. Germline V CDR1 and CDR2: LGHNT, FRNRAP. V dropped 1 base and J dropped 13 bases, with 16 bases sitting between them. The CDR3 runs 13 residues.

The chain couples TRBV11-2 to TRBJ1-1; 8 bases are shared with TRBD1. CDR1 SGHAT and CDR2 FQNNGV come from the germline V gene. V trimming: 5 bases; J trimming: 5 bases; junction bases outside the gene matches: 7. There are 14 residues in the CDR3. CDR3 residues: CASSRSTGGTEAFF. CDR3 bases: TGTGCCAGCAGCCGCTCTACAGGGGGGACTGAAGCTTTCTTT.

CDR3 sequence (DNA): TGTGCCAGCTCTGACGGGGGAAATAATTCACCCCTCCACTTT. It yields the protein CASSDGGNNSPLHF. The chain combines TRBV19 with TRBJ1-6, with D possibly being TRBD1 (5 bases). The CDR3 is 14 residues long. CDR1 and CDR2 from the germline V gene are LNHDA and SQIVND (reference sequence). V gave up 9 bases and J gave up 5 bases, with 14 bases separating them.

V usage is TRBV21-1 and J usage is TRBJ1-1. TRBV21-1 is tagged as a pseudogene. There are 13 residues in the CDR3. DNA for the CDR3: TGTGCCAGCAGCAAAAGGACCCACACTGAAGCTTTCTTT. Protein: CASSKRTHTEAFF.

V is TRBV5-4 and J is TRBJ1-6; tentatively, D is TRBD1 (6 bases). Trimming removed 3 bases at V and 0 bases at J, with 7 bases between. Germline-derived CDR1 and CDR2 are SGHNT and YYREEE (reference sequence). The CDR3 runs 15 residues. CDR3 sequence: CASSSGASYNSPLHF. CDR3 coding DNA: TGTGCCAGCAGCTCAGGGGCCTCCTATAATTCACCCCTCCACTTT.

This clone was seen only a few times. This chain uses TRBV7-9 with TRBJ2-3; D gene uncertain. The CDR3 contains 14 residues. Per germline, CDR1 SEHNR and CDR2 FQNEAQ (reference sequence). V gave up 0 bases and J gave up 5 bases, with 9 bases separating them. The CDR3 protein is CASSLAGRLDTQYF. As DNA, the CDR3 is TGTGCCAGCAGCTTAGCCGGCAGGTTAGATACGCAGTATTTT.

The chain carries TRBV6-1 and TRBJ1-4; 8 bases are a match to TRBD1. The CDR3 length is 14 residues. The germline V gene encodes CDR1 MNHNS and CDR2 SASEGT. The J segment lost 13 bases and the V segment lost 2 bases, leaving 9 bases of the junction unmatched. This chain's CDR3 is CASSESRGLSRLFF. The CDR3 DNA follows: TGTGCCAGCAGTGAAAGCAGGGGGCTGAGTAGACTGTTTTTT.

The CDR3 region has the DNA TGTGCCTGGAGTGTACGTGCACCGACAGGGAACTATGGCTACACCTTC. It specifies CAWSVRAPTGNYGYTF. The chain links TRBV30 to TRBJ1-2, with 7 bases identical to TRBD1. With V trimmed by 0 bases and J by 2 bases, 9 bases remained unmatched. The CDR3 is 16 amino acids. Germline-derived CDR1 and CDR2 are GTSNPN and SVGIG (reference sequence).